This TCR beta chain originates from a study of blood T cell repertoires in COVID-19. Study-level background: Both acute and convalescent COVID-19 samples were obtained from the United States, Italy and Spain. T cells, B-cell-depleted T cells, or PBMCs supplied cDNA or gDNA.

Participant ages covered about 18 to 95 years across 25 or so US areas. Trimming cost V 2 bases and J 9 bases, with 14 bases left between them. Germline values: CDR1 SNHLY, CDR2 FYNNEI. The CDR3 runs 14 residues. Authors' analysis steps: It was from reference gene primer amplification that nucleated cell counts were estimated. The protocol was immunoSEQ multiplex PCR, while the TCRdb copy is restricted to in-frame clones and leaves out a portion. V and J calls and clone size follow that table, whereas D and trimming were derived from the DNA. The sample holds under 200,000 clones, more than 65% seen once.

The gene calls are TRBV2 and TRBJ2-1; tentative D call: TRBD1 (6 bases). Sequences were obtained from PBMCs or T cells enriched from blood (not recorded which). The source is a man in his sixties who had recovered from COVID-19. CDR3 bases: TGTGCCAGCAGTGAACGTCAGGGGTGGGGTGAGCAGTTCTTC. This codes for CASSERQGWGEQFF.